Described below is a single T cell receptor beta chain sequence and its context. The antigen is unknown. These data belong to a study of identical twins. Findings and caveats of the study: Abundant beta clonotypes from cord blood bore fewer insertions; memory repertoires lacked this pattern.

TCRdb itself ran the 5' RACE reads through MiXCR, one entry per CDR3 protein. The sample lists nearly 900,000 distinct CDR3 sequences, 12% occurring once. Separately, the same data were catalogued under a study of yellow fever vaccine responses in identical twins.

The TCR was taken from a woman aged 18-30 years in good health. Sequenced sample: PBMCs.

The chain's CDR3 is CASSLAGALAFF. The CDR3 DNA follows: TGTGCCAGCAGCCTTGCGGGGGCGTTAGCTTTCTTT. V and J are TRBV11-2 and TRBJ1-1, with D perhaps matching TRBD1 (6 bases). V lost 5 bases and J lost 10, with 14 bases in between. The CDR3 length is 12 residues. Looked up from germline, CDR1 is SGHAT and CDR2 is FQNNGV.